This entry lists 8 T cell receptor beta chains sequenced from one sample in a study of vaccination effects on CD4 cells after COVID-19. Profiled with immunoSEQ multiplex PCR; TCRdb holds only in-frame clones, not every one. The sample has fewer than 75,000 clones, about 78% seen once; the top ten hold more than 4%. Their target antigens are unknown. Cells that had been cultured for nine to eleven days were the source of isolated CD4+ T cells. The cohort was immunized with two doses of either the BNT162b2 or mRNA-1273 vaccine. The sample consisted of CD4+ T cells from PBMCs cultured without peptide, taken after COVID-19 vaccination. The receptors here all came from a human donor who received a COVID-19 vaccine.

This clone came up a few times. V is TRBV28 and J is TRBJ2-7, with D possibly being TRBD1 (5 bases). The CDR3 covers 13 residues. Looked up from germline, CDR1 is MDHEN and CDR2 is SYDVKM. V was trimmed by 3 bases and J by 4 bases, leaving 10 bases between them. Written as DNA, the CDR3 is TGTGCCAGCAGTTTGGGCAGGGAATACGAGCAGTACTTC. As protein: CASSLGREYEQYF.

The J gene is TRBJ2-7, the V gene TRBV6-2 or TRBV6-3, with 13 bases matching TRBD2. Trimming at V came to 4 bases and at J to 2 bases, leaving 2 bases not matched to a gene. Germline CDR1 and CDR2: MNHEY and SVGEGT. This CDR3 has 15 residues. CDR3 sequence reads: CASSWGTSGTYEQYF. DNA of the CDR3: TGTGCCAGCAGTTGGGGGACTAGCGGGACCTACGAGCAGTACTTC.

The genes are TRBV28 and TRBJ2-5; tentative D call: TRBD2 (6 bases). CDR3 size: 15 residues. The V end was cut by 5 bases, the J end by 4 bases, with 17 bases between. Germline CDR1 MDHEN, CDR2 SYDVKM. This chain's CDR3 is CASSTGSGLGETQYF. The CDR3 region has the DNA TGTGCCAGCAGTACGGGGAGCGGGTTAGGAGAGACCCAGTACTTC.

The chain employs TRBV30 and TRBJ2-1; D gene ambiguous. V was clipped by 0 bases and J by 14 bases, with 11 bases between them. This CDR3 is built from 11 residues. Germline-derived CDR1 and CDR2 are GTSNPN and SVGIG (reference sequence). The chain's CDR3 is CAWSVSGTKFF. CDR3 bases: TGTGCCTGGAGTGTATCTGGCACCAAGTTCTTC.

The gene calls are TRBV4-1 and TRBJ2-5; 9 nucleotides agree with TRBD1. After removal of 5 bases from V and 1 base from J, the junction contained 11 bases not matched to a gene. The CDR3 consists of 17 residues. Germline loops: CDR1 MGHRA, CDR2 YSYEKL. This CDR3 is CASSLPPRGQGQETQYF. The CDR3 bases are TGCGCCAGCAGCTTGCCCCCCCGGGGACAGGGCCAAGAGACCCAGTACTTC.

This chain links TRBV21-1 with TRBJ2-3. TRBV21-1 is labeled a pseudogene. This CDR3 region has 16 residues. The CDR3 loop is CASSKEATGATDTQYF. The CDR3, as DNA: TGTGCCAGCAGCAAAGAGGCCACGGGGGCCACAGATACGCAGTATTTT.

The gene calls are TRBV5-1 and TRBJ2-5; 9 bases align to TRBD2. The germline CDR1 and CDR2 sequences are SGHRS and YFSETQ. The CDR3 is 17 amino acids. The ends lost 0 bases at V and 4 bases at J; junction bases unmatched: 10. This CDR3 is CASSLGLAERGGETQYF. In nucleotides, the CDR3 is TGCGCCAGCAGCTTGGGACTAGCGGAGAGGGGGGGAGAGACCCAGTACTTC. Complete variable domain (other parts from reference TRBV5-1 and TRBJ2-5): KAGVTQTPRYLIKTRGQQVTLSCSPISGHRSVSWYQQTPGQGLQFLFEYFSETQRNKGNFPGRFSGRQFSNSRSEMNVSTLELGDSALYLCASSLGLAERGGETQYFGPGTRLLVL.

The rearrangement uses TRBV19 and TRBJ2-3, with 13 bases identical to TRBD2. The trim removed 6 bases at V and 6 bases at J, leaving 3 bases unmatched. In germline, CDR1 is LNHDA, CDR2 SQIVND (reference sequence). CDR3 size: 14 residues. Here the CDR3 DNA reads TGTGCCAGTAGACTAGCGGGAGGGCCGGATACGCAGTATTTT. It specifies CASRLAGGPDTQYF.